Detailed here is one TCR beta chain. The CDR3 extends over 13 amino acids. Trimming pared 3 bases from V and 3 bases from J, leaving 8 bases between. In germline, CDR1 is MNHNS, CDR2 SASEGT. This sample stems from a study of blood T cell repertoires in COVID-19. Study at large: COVID-19 samples, acute and convalescent, were from the United States, Italy and Spain. The analysed material was cDNA or gDNA that came from T cells, B-cell-depleted T cells, or PBMCs.

Per the original data handling: Estimates of nucleated cell counts were drawn from the amplification of reference gene primers. The protocol was immunoSEQ multiplex PCR, while the TCRdb copy is restricted to in-frame clones and leaves out a portion. V and J calls and clone size are as listed in that table; D and trimming were resolved from the DNA. Of tens of thousands of clones listed, just over 85% were seen once; the top ten hold 1% to 1.5%. The specimen sequenced was peripheral blood. This clonotype originated in a woman older than 75 with acute or convalescent COVID-19. The chain recombines TRBV6-1 with TRBJ1-1; no firm D call. The CDR3 sequence is CASSERTDTEAFF. The CDR3 DNA reads TGTGCCAGCAGTGAGAGAACAGACACTGAAGCTTTCTTT.